The 2 T cell receptor beta chains below all came from one sample that was sequenced in a study of beta chain features in type 1 diabetes (dated by TCRdb to between 2017 and 2018). Receptor libraries were prepared by the immunoSEQ multiplex PCR assay. All of the isolated RNA was reverse transcribed with the High Capacity cDNA Reverse Transcription Kit, so expressed TCRB transcripts were sequenced. This immuneACCESS table, as held by TCRdb, lists in-frame sequences with V and J called but not all clones. Of the missing ones, under half trace to an unresolved V gene in checked studies; the others have no known cause. In all, the sample holds 300,000 to 350,000 clones, and about 18% of those were seen once. Of the sample, roughly 0.045% is held by the ten largest clones. Sequenced material: naive CD4+ T cells from blood. The cell subset or site label corresponds to: true naive CD4+ T cells. These TCRs come from a woman aged 18-30 years in good health.

This clone was detected a few times. V usage is TRBV30 and J usage is TRBJ2-5; 10 bases fit TRBD2. There are 14 residues in the CDR3. Germline V gene lookup returns CDR1 GTSNPN and CDR2 SVGIG (reference sequence). The V and J ends lost 5 bases and 13 bases, in that order; junction bases with no gene match: 16. Here the CDR3 DNA reads TGTGCCTGGCGTCTAGCGGGGGCGCCAACGATCACGTACTTC. Translating it yields CAWRLAGAPTITYF.

This clone was counted only a few times. J is TRBJ2-1 and V is TRBV6-6, with D perhaps TRBD1 (6 bases). The CDR3 is made up of 15 amino acids. The V gene lost 8 bases and the J gene lost 4 bases, with 18 bases spanning the gap. CDR1 MNHNY and CDR2 SVGAGI come from the germline V gene (reference sequence). CDR3 sequence (DNA): TGTGCCAGCCCTCCAGGGGCAGGGGAATACAATGAGCAGTTCTTC. This translates into CASPPGAGEYNEQFF.